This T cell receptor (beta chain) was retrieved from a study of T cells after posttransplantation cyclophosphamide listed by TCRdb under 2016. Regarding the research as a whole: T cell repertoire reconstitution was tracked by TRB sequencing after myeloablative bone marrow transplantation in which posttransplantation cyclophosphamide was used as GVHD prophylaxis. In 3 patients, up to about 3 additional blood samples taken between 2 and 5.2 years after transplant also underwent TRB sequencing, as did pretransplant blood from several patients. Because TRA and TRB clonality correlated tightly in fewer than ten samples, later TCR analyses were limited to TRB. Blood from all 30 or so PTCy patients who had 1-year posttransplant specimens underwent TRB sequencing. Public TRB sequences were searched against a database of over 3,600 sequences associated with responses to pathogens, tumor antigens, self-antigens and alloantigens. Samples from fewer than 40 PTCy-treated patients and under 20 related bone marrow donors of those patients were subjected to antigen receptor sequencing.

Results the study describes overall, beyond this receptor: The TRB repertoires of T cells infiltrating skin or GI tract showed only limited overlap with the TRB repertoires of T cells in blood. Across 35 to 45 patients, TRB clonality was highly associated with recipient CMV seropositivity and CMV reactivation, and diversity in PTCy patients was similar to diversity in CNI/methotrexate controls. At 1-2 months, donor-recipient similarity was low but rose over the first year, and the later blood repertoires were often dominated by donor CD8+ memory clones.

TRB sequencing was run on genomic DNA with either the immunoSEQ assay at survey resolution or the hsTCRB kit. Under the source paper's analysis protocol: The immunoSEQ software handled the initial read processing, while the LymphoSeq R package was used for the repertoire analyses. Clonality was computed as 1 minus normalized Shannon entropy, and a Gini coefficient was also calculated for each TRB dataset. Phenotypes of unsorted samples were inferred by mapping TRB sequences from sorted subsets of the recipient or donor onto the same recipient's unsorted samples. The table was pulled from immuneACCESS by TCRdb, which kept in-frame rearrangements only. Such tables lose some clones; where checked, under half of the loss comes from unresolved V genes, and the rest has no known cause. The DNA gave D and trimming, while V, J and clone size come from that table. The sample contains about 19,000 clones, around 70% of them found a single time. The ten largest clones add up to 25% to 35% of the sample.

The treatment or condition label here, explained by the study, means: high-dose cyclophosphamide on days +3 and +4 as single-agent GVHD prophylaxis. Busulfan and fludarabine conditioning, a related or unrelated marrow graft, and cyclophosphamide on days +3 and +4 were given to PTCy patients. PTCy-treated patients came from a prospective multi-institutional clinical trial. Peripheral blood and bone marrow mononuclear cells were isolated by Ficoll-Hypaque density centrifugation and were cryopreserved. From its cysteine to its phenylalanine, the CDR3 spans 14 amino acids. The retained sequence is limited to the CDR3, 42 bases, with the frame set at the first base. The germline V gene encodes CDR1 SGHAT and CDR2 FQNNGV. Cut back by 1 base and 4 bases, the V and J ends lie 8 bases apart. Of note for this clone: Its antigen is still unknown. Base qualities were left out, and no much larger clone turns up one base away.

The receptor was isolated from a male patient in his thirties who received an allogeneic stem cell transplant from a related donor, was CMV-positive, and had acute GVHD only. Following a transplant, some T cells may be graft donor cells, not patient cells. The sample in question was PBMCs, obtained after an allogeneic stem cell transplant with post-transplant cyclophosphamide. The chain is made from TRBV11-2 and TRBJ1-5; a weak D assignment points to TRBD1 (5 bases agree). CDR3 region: CASSLGQPNQPQHF. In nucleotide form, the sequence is TGTGCCAGCAGCTTAGGACAGCCAAATCAGCCCCAGCATTTT.